Sequencing of this T cell receptor (beta chain) was carried out in a study of blood T cells in healthy people across ages. With respect to this clonotype: The antigen is undetermined.

Primed by a sample-barcoded 5' primer and a J-beta primer mix, a second PCR proceeded for roughly 6 to 12 cycles. TCRdb re-derived calls from the 5' RACE reads in MiXCR, one entry per CDR3 protein. The sample holds 450,000 to 700,000 distinct CDR3 sequences, roughly a quarter seen once. Overall study results and limits: Estimates based on one million T cells were treated as lower bounds. A strong correlation was seen between TCR beta diversity and naive T cell percentage. Per million T cells, TCR beta diversity dropped roughly linearly as age increased. Because donor CMV status was unknown, expanded clonotype changes were possibly confounded.

V shed 0 bases and J shed 5 bases, with 19 bases lying between them. CDR1 and CDR2 from the germline V gene are SGHRS and YFSETQ. The CDR3 has 17 amino acids. The receptor's source is a woman in her sixties or seventies in good health. The rearrangement joins TRBV5-1 to TRBJ2-3; D may match TRBD1 or TRBD2 (6 bases each). The sample comprised blood. The CDR3 here is CASSLAIGGGLIDTQYF. CDR3 nucleotide sequence: TGCGCCAGCAGCTTGGCCATCGGGGGCGGACTAATAGATACGCAGTATTTT.